This T cell receptor (beta chain) emerged from a study of T cell changes during pregnancy in multiple sclerosis. Profiled with immunoSEQ multiplex PCR; TCRdb holds only in-frame clones, not every one. The sample has some 110,000 clones, roughly 89% seen once. The germline V gene encodes CDR1 SGHVS and CDR2 FQNEAQ. The J segment lost 6 bases and the V segment lost 5 bases, leaving 16 bases of the junction unmatched. The CDR3 extends over 16 amino acids. The chain has TRBV7-8 and TRBJ2-7; TRBD1 aligns across 7 bases. Here the sequenced sample was peripheral blood, taken before pregnancy. The receptor's source is a female donor with multiple sclerosis, enrolled in a pregnancy study. CDR3 sequence reads: CASSANRQGFDGEQYF. CDR3 nucleotides: TGTGCCAGCAGCGCCAACAGACAGGGTTTTGATGGCGAGCAGTACTTC.